This TCR beta chain was obtained from a study of blood T cell repertoires in COVID-19. Germline lookup yields CDR1 SGHTA and CDR2 FQGNSA. V was pared by 1 base and J by 4 bases, with 17 bases between. This CDR3 region has 16 residues. Assay: immunoSEQ multiplex PCR; the TCRdb copy retains only in-frame clones and omits some. The table includes more than 150,000 clones, around 80% detected once. V usage is TRBV7-2 and J usage is TRBJ2-7, with a tentative D call TRBD1 (6 bases). The source of this sequence is a woman between 45 and 60 years old who had recovered from COVID-19. Sequenced input: PBMCs or T cells enriched from blood (not recorded which). CDR3 sequence (DNA): TGTGCCAGCAGCTTAGTAGCCGGGACAAACCCTTACGAGCAGTACTTC. Translation: CASSLVAGTNPYEQYF.